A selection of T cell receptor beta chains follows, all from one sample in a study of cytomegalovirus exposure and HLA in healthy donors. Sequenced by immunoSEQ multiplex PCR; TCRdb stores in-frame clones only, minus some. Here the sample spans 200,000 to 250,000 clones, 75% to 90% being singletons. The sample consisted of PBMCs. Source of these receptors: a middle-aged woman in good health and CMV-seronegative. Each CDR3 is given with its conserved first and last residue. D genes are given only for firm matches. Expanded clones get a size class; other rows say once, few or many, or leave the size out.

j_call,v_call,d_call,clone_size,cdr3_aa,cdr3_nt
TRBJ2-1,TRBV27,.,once,CASSLAGYNEQFF,TGTGCCAGCAGTTTAGCGGGATACAATGAGCAGTTCTTC
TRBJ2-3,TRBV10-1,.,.,CASSESTGVSTDTQYF,TGCGCCAGCAGTGAGTCGACAGGTGTGAGCACAGATACGCAGTATTTT
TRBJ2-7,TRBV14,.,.,CASSQDYAETVAYEQYF,TGTGCCAGCAGCCAAGATTATGCGGAAACCGTAGCCTACGAGCAGTACTTC
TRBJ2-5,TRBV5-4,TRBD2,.,CASSIGGGLAGVETQYF,TGTGCCAGCAGCATCGGGGGTGGACTAGCGGGAGTGGAGACCCAGTACTTC
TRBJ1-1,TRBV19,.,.,CASSIWGDATEAFF,TGTGCCAGTAGTATATGGGGGGACGCCACTGAAGCTTTCTTT
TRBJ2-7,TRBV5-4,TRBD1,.,CASSWGMTGGEQYF,TGTGCCAGCAGCTGGGGGATGACAGGGGGCGAGCAGTACTTC
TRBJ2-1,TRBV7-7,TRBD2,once,CASSPLAATYNEQFF,TGTGCCAGCAGCCCACTAGCGGCCACCTACAATGAGCAGTTCTTC
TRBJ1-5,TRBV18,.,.,CASSAVPASGNQPQHF,TGTGCCAGCTCAGCAGTCCCAGCTAGCGGCAATCAGCCCCAGCATTTT
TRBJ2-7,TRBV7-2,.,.,CASSWLANYEQYF,TGTGCCAGCAGCTGGCTAGCGAACTACGAGCAGTACTTC
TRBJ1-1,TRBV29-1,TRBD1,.,CSVEDGQGSTEAFF,TGCAGCGTTGAAGATGGACAGGGGTCCACTGAAGCTTTCTTT
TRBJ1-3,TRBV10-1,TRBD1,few,CARSSFRRTGAGNTIYF,TGCGCCAGATCATCGTTCCGTAGGACAGGGGCTGGAAACACCATATATTTT
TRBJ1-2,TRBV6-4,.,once,CASSDVQGSGYTF,TGTGCCAGCAGTGATGTGCAGGGGTCCGGCTACACCTTC
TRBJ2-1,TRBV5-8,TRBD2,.,CASSLTLADPEGQFF,TGTGCCAGCAGCTTGACCCTAGCGGACCCAGAAGGGCAGTTCTTC
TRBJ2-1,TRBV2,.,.,CASSRDWGNEQFF,TGTGCCAGCAGTCGGGACTGGGGGAATGAGCAGTTCTTC
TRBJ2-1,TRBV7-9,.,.,CSSSLVRGPPYNEQFF,TGTTCCAGCAGCTTAGTCAGGGGACCCCCCTACAATGAGCAGTTCTTC
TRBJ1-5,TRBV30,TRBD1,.,CAWSTGDSANQPQHF,TGTGCCTGGAGTACCGGGGACAGTGCTAATCAGCCCCAGCATTTT
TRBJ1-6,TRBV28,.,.,CASSLPGFGSPLHF,TGTGCCAGCAGTTTGCCAGGTTTTGGGTCACCCCTCCACTTT
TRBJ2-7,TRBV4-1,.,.,CASSLTQVGGSSSYEQYF,TGCGCCAGCAGCCTCACCCAAGTGGGGGGATCGAGCTCCTACGAGCAGTACTTC
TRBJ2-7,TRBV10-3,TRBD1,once,CAISPHTGTATYEQYF,TGTGCCATCAGCCCTCATACCGGGACAGCCACCTACGAGCAGTACTTC
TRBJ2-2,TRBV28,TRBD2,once,CASSSGSYNTGELFF,TGTGCCAGCAGCAGCGGGAGCTATAACACCGGGGAGCTGTTTTTT
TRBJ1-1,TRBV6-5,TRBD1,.,CASSLGQGARSLEAFF,TGTGCCAGCAGTTTGGGACAGGGGGCTCGATCCTTGGAAGCTTTCTTT
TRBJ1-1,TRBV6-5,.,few,CASSYSKGANTEAFF,TGTGCCAGCAGTTACTCGAAAGGGGCGAACACTGAAGCTTTCTTT
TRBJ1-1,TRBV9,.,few,CASSAPGLTGTEAFF,TGTGCCAGCAGCGCTCCCGGACTCACCGGAACTGAAGCTTTCTTT
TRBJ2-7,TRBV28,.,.,CASSWFNFESSYEQYF,TGTGCCAGCAGCTGGTTTAACTTTGAGAGCTCCTACGAGCAGTACTTC
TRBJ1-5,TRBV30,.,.,CAWSPRDNQPQHF,TGTGCCTGGAGTCCTCGGGACAATCAGCCCCAGCATTTT
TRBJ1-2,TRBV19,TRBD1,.,CASSVQGAGYGYTF,TGTGCCAGTAGCGTACAGGGGGCGGGCTATGGCTACACCTTC
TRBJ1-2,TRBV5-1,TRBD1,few,CASSWGDRGGYTF,TGCGCCAGCAGCTGGGGGGACAGGGGTGGCTACACCTTC
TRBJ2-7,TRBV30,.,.,CAWSLRHEQYF,TGTGCCTGGAGTCTACGACATGAGCAGTACTTC
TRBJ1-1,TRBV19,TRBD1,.,CASSFSTGGNTEAFF,TGTGCCAGTAGTTTTTCGACAGGGGGAAACACTGAAGCTTTCTTT
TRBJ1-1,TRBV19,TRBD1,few,CATSPGQMNTEAFF,TGTGCCACTTCCCCGGGACAGATGAACACTGAAGCTTTCTTT
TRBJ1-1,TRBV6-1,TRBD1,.,CASSPGTGSTMGAFF,TGTGCCAGCAGTCCCGGGACAGGGTCCACGATGGGAGCTTTCTTT
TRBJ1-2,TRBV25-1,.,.,CASSDGSRAHYGYTF,TGTGCCAGCAGTGACGGTTCGAGGGCGCACTATGGCTACACCTTC
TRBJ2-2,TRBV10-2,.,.,CASSPQLGGTTGELFF,TGCGCCAGCAGCCCCCAGTTAGGCGGGACCACCGGGGAGCTGTTTTTT
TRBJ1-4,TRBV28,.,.,CASSSGQTNEKLFF,TGTGCCAGCAGCTCGGGACAAACTAATGAAAAACTGTTTTTT
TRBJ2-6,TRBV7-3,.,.,CASSFGQPHSGANVLTF,TGTGCCAGCAGCTTTGGACAGCCCCACTCTGGGGCCAACGTCCTGACTTTC
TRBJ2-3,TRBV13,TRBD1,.,CASSTGQGSDTQYF,TGTGCCAGCAGCACCGGACAGGGGTCAGATACGCAGTATTTT
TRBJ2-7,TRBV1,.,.,CTSSPERGFSYEQYF,TGCACCAGCAGCCCGGAGCGGGGATTCTCCTACGAGCAGTACTTC
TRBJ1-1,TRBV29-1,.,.,CSAARFSAEAFF,TGCAGCGCTGCGCGGTTTAGTGCTGAAGCTTTCTTT
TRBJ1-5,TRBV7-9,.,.,CASTSGGGGQPQHF,TGTGCCAGCACCTCTGGGGGGGGCGGTCAGCCCCAGCATTTT
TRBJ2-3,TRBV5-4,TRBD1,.,CASSGIATGGLADTQYF,TGTGCCAGCAGCGGAATAGCTACAGGGGGCCTCGCAGATACGCAGTATTTT
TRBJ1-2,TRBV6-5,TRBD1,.,CASTETGGGSTGYTF,TGTGCCAGCACTGAGACAGGGGGCGGATCGACCGGCTACACCTTC
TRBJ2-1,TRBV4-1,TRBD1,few,CASSPTGAIYNEQFF,TGCGCCAGCAGCCCGACAGGGGCTATCTACAATGAGCAGTTCTTC
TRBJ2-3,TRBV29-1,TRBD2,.,CSVEADGLAETDTQYF,TGCAGCGTTGAAGCGGACGGACTAGCGGAGACAGATACGCAGTATTTT